Presented here are 13 T cell receptor beta chains from one specimen sequenced in a study of T cell repertoires in cytomegalovirus infection. These TCRs are of unknown antigen specificity. TCRdb re-called the reads through MiXCR, storing one row per CDR3 protein. Among tens of thousands of distinct CDR3 sequences, under 25% were seen once, and the ten largest hold approximately 79%. Input material: PBMCs, sequenced either directly or after in vitro stimulation (not recorded which). The receptors come from a human donor in good health (CMV status not recorded). Some clones in this sample may be carry-over from other donors' samples.

The chain combines TRBV19 with TRBJ2-1; 7 bases are a match to TRBD2. Trimming removed 2 bases from V and 10 bases from J; junction bases left unmatched: 11. In germline, CDR1 is LNHDA, CDR2 SQIVND (reference sequence). The length of the CDR3 is 15 residues. The CDR3 DNA reads as TGTGCCAGTAGTATACGCGGGAGTGATGGTTACGAGCAGTTCTTC. This codes for CASSIRGSDGYEQFF.

This clonotype was counted ten times or more. The J gene is TRBJ2-3, the V gene TRBV7-9; the match to TRBD2 covers 7 bases. CDR1 and CDR2 from the germline V gene are SEHNR and FQNEAQ (reference sequence). This CDR3 spans 15 amino acids. V dropped 5 bases and J dropped 1; count of bases not matched to a gene: 6. CDR3 in amino acids: CASSATSVRTDTQYF. As DNA, the CDR3 is TGTGCCAGCAGCGCCACTAGCGTACGCACAGATACGCAGTATTTT.

The chain uses TRBV20-1 and TRBJ2-1; TRBD2 matches at 13 bases. V lost 6 bases and J lost 5; bases outside the gene matches: 7. CDR3 length: 15 residues. In germline, CDR1 is DFQATT, CDR2 SNEGSKA (reference sequence). As DNA, the CDR3 is TGCAGTGCCCCTCGTGGACTAGCGGGAGACAATGAGCAGTTCTTC. Protein: CSAPRGLAGDNEQFF.

This clonotype came up many times. V is TRBV6-1 and J is TRBJ1-1, with a tentative D call TRBD1 (6 bases). V gave up 2 bases and J gave up 7 bases, with 14 bases separating them. The CDR3 loop spans 14 amino acids. CDR1 and CDR2 from the germline V gene are MNHNS and SASEGT. In DNA form, the CDR3 reads TGTGCCAGCAGTGAAAGGGAGCGGACAGTTGAAGCTTTCTTT. Its protein is CASSERERTVEAFF.

Many counts were recorded for this clonotype. V and J are TRBV6-1 and TRBJ2-2; 7 bases fit TRBD1. The V and J ends lost 0 bases and 3 bases, in that order; junction bases with no gene match: 7. The CDR3 has 17 amino acids. CDR1 is MNHNS, CDR2 SASEGT, per germline. This chain's CDR3 is CASSEAGTAADTGELFF. CDR3 nucleotides: TGTGCCAGCAGTGAAGCGGGGACAGCCGCAGACACCGGGGAGCTGTTTTTT.

At least ten counts were recorded for this clonotype. This chain links TRBV28 with TRBJ2-3; 11 nucleotides agree with TRBD1. CDR1 and CDR2 from the germline V gene are MDHEN and SYDVKM. J lost 3 bases, V lost 6 bases, and 5 bases had no gene match. CDR3 size: 15 residues. The DNA for the CDR3 is TGTGCCAGCAGCCTAGGACAGGGGGCAACAGATACGCAGTATTTT. Translation gives CASSLGQGATDTQYF. The entire variable domain, with the rest obtained from reference TRBV28 and TRBJ2-3, is as follows: DVKVTQSSRYLVKRTGEKVFLECVQDMDHENMFWYRQDPGLGLRLIYFSYDVKMKEKGDIPEGYSVSREKKERFSLILESASTNQTSMYLCASSLGQGATDTQYFGPGTRLTVL.

This clonotype was observed at least ten times. The J gene is TRBJ2-7, the V gene TRBV6-5; TRBD2 matches at 8 bases. With 0 bases clipped from V and 4 bases from J, the junction kept 5 bases outside the gene matches. The CDR3 has 15 residues. Germline lookup yields CDR1 MNHEY and CDR2 SVGAGI. The CDR3 reads CASSYSIAGPYEQYF. In DNA, the CDR3 is TGTGCCAGCAGTTACTCTATAGCGGGACCTTACGAGCAGTACTTC.

J is TRBJ1-1 and V is TRBV6-2 or TRBV6-3; no definite D call. This CDR3 region has 14 residues. With 6 bases removed from V and 6 bases from J, the gap between germline ends came to 17 bases. Germline loops: CDR1 MNHEY, CDR2 SVGEGT. The CDR3 nucleotides are TGTGCCAGCAGACCGAGCGGGTCGAGCGCTGAAGCTTTCTTT. This codes for CASRPSGSSAEAFF.

V and J are TRBV4-1 and TRBJ2-1; the D is unclear. CDR3 length equals 15 residues. Looked up from germline, CDR1 is MGHRA and CDR2 is YSYEKL. Trimming shortened V by 1 base and J by 8 bases, and 15 bases separated the two germline ends. The CDR3 bases are TGCGCCAGCAGCCAAGCACCGCAGAACCAGTATGAGCAGTTCTTC. Translated: CASSQAPQNQYEQFF.

This chain connects TRBV11-2 to TRBJ2-4; 12 positions match TRBD2. The CDR3 length is 20 residues. Trimming at V came to 4 bases and at J to 5 bases, leaving 18 bases not matched to a gene. Per germline, CDR1 SGHAT and CDR2 FQNNGV. The CDR3 here is CASSSRLAGESTGPQNIQYF. The CDR3 coding sequence is TGTGCCAGCAGCTCGAGACTAGCGGGGGAATCAACGGGCCCCCAAAACATTCAGTACTTC.

The table lists this clonotype with many counts. The chain is built from TRBV7-2 and TRBJ2-1, with TRBD2 matching 8 bases. Germline CDR1 reads SGHTA; CDR2 reads FQGNSA. The CDR3 is made up of 16 amino acids. Trimming cost V 5 bases and J 5 bases; bases outside gene matches: 11. CDR3 sequence reads: CASSPVASGLNNEQFF. The CDR3 DNA sequence: TGTGCCAGCAGCCCGGTGGCTAGCGGGTTAAACAATGAGCAGTTCTTC.

This clonotype was counted only a few times. This chain connects TRBV27 to TRBJ2-1; 9 bases are a match to TRBD1. V lost 5 bases, J lost 3 bases, and 5 bases stayed unmatched. The CDR3 is made up of 15 amino acids. Germline loops: CDR1 MNHEY, CDR2 SMNVEV (reference sequence). The CDR3 DNA sequence: TGTGCCAGCAGTCCTGGGACAGGGTACTACAATGAGCAGTTCTTC. Protein product: CASSPGTGYYNEQFF.

V gene TRBV11-3 combines with J gene TRBJ2-1, with 9 bases lining up with TRBD2. This CDR3 is built from 16 residues. Germline assignment: CDR1 SGHNT and CDR2 YENEEA. Unmatched junction bases numbered 10, after V lost 5 bases and J lost 5 bases. CDR3 DNA sequence: TGTGCCAGCAGCCCCCAGACTAGCGGAATCGACAATGAGCAGTTCTTC. Encoded protein: CASSPQTSGIDNEQFF.